This T cell receptor (beta chain) was found in a study of blood T cells in healthy people across ages. With respect to this clonotype: Its antigen is not identified.

Donation came from healthy Caucasian individuals in Russia who were aged roughly 6 to 100. Isolation of PBMCs gave at least 7 million cells per sample. Study-level points and caveats: Correlation between TCR beta diversity and naive T cell percentage was strong.

PCR was performed a second time for roughly 7 to 12 cycles using a sample-barcoded 5' primer and a J-beta primer mix. Each cDNA molecule received a tag from a template-switch adaptor that had 12 random nucleotides. TCRdb used MiXCR to reprocess the 5' RACE reads, holding one entry per CDR3 protein. Of about 680,000 distinct CDR3 sequences in the sample, about 52% were seen once. The germline V gene encodes CDR1 KGHSY and CDR2 FQNENV. CDR3 length: 15 residues. Sequencing used blood. The rearrangement links TRBV16 to TRBJ2-4; tentatively, D is TRBD1 (5 bases). The DNA matches TRBJ2-7 better at its end, which makes the J call doubtful. This receptor was identified in a woman aged 60-75 years in good health. The CDR3 reads CASSQSRTSSYEQYF. DNA for the CDR3: TGTGCCAGCAGCCAATCACGGACATCGTCCTACGAGCAGTACTTC.